Below, 26 T cell receptor beta chains from the same sample are listed, as sequenced in a study of blood T cell repertoires in COVID-19. Using immunoSEQ multiplex PCR, the repertoire was profiled, and TCRdb retains in-frame clones only, with some absent. The sample shows about 100,000 clones, around 88% of them seen only once. The sample was peripheral blood. The receptors derive from a human donor in a cohort sampled during active COVID-19.

The chain is built from TRBV2 and TRBJ2-3, with TRBD1 matching over 9 bases. Trimming cost V 8 bases and J 14 bases; bases outside gene matches: 8. This CDR3 has 11 residues. Per the germline V gene, CDR1 is SNHLY and CDR2 is FYNNEI. CDR3 in amino acids: CASHTGTGMYF. CDR3 nucleotides: TGTGCCAGCCATACCGGGACAGGGATGTATTTT.

This clone has a handful of counts. The same CDR3 can be traced to other DNA sequences in this sample. V is TRBV27 and J is TRBJ1-1; D gene uncertain. Germline lookup yields CDR1 MNHEY and CDR2 SMNVEV (reference sequence). The CDR3 has 13 amino acids. Trimming took off 2 bases at V and 1 base at J, with 5 bases between the two ends. The CDR3 is CASSLRGNTEAFF. The CDR3, as DNA: TGTGCCAGCAGTTTACGGGGGAACACTGAAGCTTTCTTT.

The rearrangement uses TRBV21-1 and TRBJ2-1; the D call TRBD2 from the table was never checked on the DNA. TRBV21-1 is a documented pseudogene. The CDR3 contains 16 residues. CDR3 DNA sequence: TGTGCCAGCAGCAAACGGGGCTTAGCGGCCGACAATGAGCAGTTCTTC. Translation: CASSKRGLAADNEQFF.

V is TRBV5-6 and J is TRBJ1-2; no reliable D call. V was cut by 0 bases and J by 8 bases, with 14 bases left in between. This CDR3 is 14 amino acids long. CDR1 and CDR2 (germline): SGHDT, YYEEEE. CDR3 nucleotides: TGTGCCAGCAGCTTGGCCTCGGGTACCACGGGCTACACCTTC. Translating it yields CASSLASGTTGYTF.

The chain has TRBV20-1 and TRBJ1-5; D remains ambiguous. The CDR3 sequence is 11 residues long. Germline V gives CDR1 DFQATT, CDR2 SNEGSKA (reference sequence). The germline V and J ends were trimmed by 3 bases and 5 bases, with 5 bases remaining between them. This CDR3 reads CSASSDQPQHF. CDR3 coding DNA: TGCAGTGCTAGCTCCGATCAGCCCCAGCATTTT.

This chain joins TRBV30 and TRBJ2-1, with TRBD2 identical over 9 bases. V dropped 5 bases and J dropped 3; count of bases not matched to a gene: 5. Germline assignment: CDR1 GTSNPN and CDR2 SVGIG (reference sequence). This CDR3 is 14 amino acids long. The CDR3 coding sequence is TGTGCCTGGCGGGGTAGCGGGAGCTACAATGAGCAGTTCTTC. This encodes CAWRGSGSYNEQFF.

Comment on this clone: The sample has other DNA sequences that encode this CDR3 too. This chain connects TRBV6-2 or TRBV6-3 to TRBJ1-2, with a tentative D call TRBD1 (6 bases). V dropped 6 bases and J dropped 4 bases, with 24 bases sitting between them. From germline, CDR1 is MNHEY and CDR2 SVGEGT. This CDR3 comprises 17 residues. The CDR3 spells CASSQRRTRGVPYGYTF. The CDR3 DNA follows: TGTGCCAGCAGCCAAAGAAGAACCAGGGGCGTACCCTATGGCTACACCTTC.

The rearrangement links TRBV7-9 to TRBJ2-1; 8 bases match TRBD2. The J segment lost 8 bases and the V segment lost 2 bases, leaving 14 bases of the junction unmatched. Germline-derived CDR1 and CDR2 are SEHNR and FQNEAQ (reference sequence). CDR3 length equals 17 residues. CDR3: CASSLIRLDPRGDEQFF. DNA of the CDR3: TGTGCCAGCAGCTTAATTCGGTTGGATCCGCGGGGGGATGAGCAGTTCTTC.

The chain joins TRBV30 to TRBJ2-2; D perhaps matches TRBD2 (6 bases). Germline-derived CDR1 and CDR2 are GTSNPN and SVGIG (reference sequence). The CDR3 consists of 13 residues. Trimming removed 5 bases from V and 7 bases from J, with 14 bases in between. CDR3 loop: CAWVRGSLGELFF. The CDR3 coding sequence is TGTGCCTGGGTACGGGGGTCCCTCGGGGAGCTGTTTTTT.

The chain employs TRBV2 and TRBJ1-4, with 7 bases lining up with TRBD1. Germline V gene data show CDR1 as SNHLY and CDR2 as FYNNEI. This CDR3 spans 15 amino acids. The ends lost 6 bases at V and 4 bases at J; junction bases unmatched: 8. The CDR3 is CASRYYRGGNEKLFF. The CDR3 nucleotides read TGTGCCAGCAGATACTACAGGGGAGGTAATGAAAAACTGTTTTTT.

The V call is TRBV25-1, the J call TRBJ2-7; TRBD2 aligns across 9 bases. The CDR3 is 17 residues long. The V gene end was trimmed by 0 bases and the J gene end by 1 base; junction bases not matched to a gene: 7. CDR1 is MGHDK and CDR2 is SYGVNS in the germline V gene. CDR3 in amino acids: CASSEYIGLASSYEQYF. The CDR3 nucleotides read TGTGCCAGCAGTGAATATATTGGACTAGCGTCGTCCTACGAGCAGTACTTC.

The CDR3 sequence: CASSQTSGQETQYF. In DNA, the CDR3 is TGTGCCAGCAGCCAAACTAGCGGCCAAGAGACCCAGTACTTC. The chain employs TRBV4-2 and TRBJ2-5, with TRBD2 identical over 8 bases. The CDR3 has 14 amino acids. Germline assignment: CDR1 LGHNA and CDR2 YNFKEQ. V trimming: 2 bases; J trimming: 1 base; junction bases outside the gene matches: 0.

In its sample, this clone was seen once. This chain links TRBV29-1 with TRBJ1-2, with 8 bases aligning to TRBD1. CDR3 length: 14 amino acids. The ends lost 7 bases at V and 4 bases at J; junction bases unmatched: 11. CDR1 is SQVTM, CDR2 ANQGSEA, per germline. The CDR3 DNA is TGCAGCGCCGAGGGCCCGGACAGGGCCTATGGCTACACCTTC. Protein sequence: CSAEGPDRAYGYTF.

Turning to this clone: This CDR3 is also generated by other DNA sequences in the sample. The rearrangement links TRBV30 to TRBJ1-2; D gene ambiguous. The germline CDR1 and CDR2 sequences are GTSNPN and SVGIG (reference sequence). This CDR3 is 13 amino acids long. V lost 3 bases and J 5 bases, leaving 13 bases between the germline ends. This chain's CDR3 is CAWSPFSGYGYTF. The DNA of the CDR3 is TGTGCCTGGAGCCCATTCTCGGGATATGGCTACACCTTC.

The chain links TRBV2 to TRBJ1-1, with 8 bases that match TRBD1. The CDR3 spans 14 residues. V dropped 5 bases and J dropped 3; count of bases not matched to a gene: 5. From germline, CDR1 is SNHLY and CDR2 FYNNEI. In nucleotides, the CDR3 is TGTGCCAGCAGTCCACAGGGGGGGGACACTGAAGCTTTCTTT. Protein: CASSPQGGDTEAFF.

This chain connects TRBV9 to TRBJ1-2; D not resolved. The germline V gene has CDR1 SGDLS and CDR2 YYNGEE. V lost 4 bases to trimming and J lost 7 bases, with 17 bases between them. This CDR3 region has 14 residues. The CDR3: CASSPRRVDRGYTF. CDR3 nucleotides: TGTGCCAGCAGCCCACGGCGGGTGGATCGTGGCTACACCTTC.

This chain's CDR3 is CAWSRDRTGWAYEQYF. CDR3 bases: TGTGCCTGGAGTCGCGACCGGACAGGGTGGGCCTACGAGCAGTACTTC. The chain joins TRBV30 to TRBJ2-7; 8 nucleotides line up with TRBD1. Looked up from germline, CDR1 is GTSNPN and CDR2 is SVGIG (reference sequence). The CDR3 is made up of 16 amino acids. V shed 2 bases and J 2 bases; nucleotides not matched to a gene: 11.

The V gene is TRBV11-3, the J gene TRBJ2-1; D is ambiguous. The germline V and J ends were trimmed by 4 bases and 1 base, with 11 bases remaining between them. Germline lookup yields CDR1 SGHNT and CDR2 YENEEA. This CDR3 is built from 15 residues. DNA for the CDR3: TGTGCCAGCAGCTCAGACTCGCGGTCCTACAATGAGCAGTTCTTC. As protein: CASSSDSRSYNEQFF.

The rearrangement joins TRBV7-9 to TRBJ2-1, with 12 nucleotides matching TRBD2. Germline V gene sequence: CDR1 SEHNR, CDR2 FQNEAQ (reference sequence). The CDR3 length is 16 residues. V shed 5 bases and J 8 bases; nucleotides not matched to a gene: 10. DNA for the CDR3: TGTGCCAGCAGCCTTGGACTAGCGGGAAGGGGACATGAGCAGTTCTTC. It encodes CASSLGLAGRGHEQFF.

The chain links TRBV30 to TRBJ2-2, with 11 bases identical to TRBD2. The germline V gene has CDR1 GTSNPN and CDR2 SVGIG (reference sequence). J lost 7 bases, V lost 2 bases, and 9 bases had no gene match. The CDR3 covers 16 residues. CDR3 in amino acids: CAWSTTSGRVGGELFF. CDR3 nucleotides: TGTGCCTGGAGTACCACTAGCGGGAGAGTCGGCGGGGAGCTGTTTTTT.

The chain is built from TRBV4-2 and TRBJ2-1; a weak D match, TRBD2 (5 bases). Trimming took off 4 bases at V and 9 bases at J, with 16 bases between the two ends. Germline V gene data show CDR1 as LGHNA and CDR2 as YNFKEQ. This CDR3 has 14 amino acids. CDR3 nucleotides: TGTGCCAGCAGCCTACGGTGGGAGTTACCTGAGCAGTTCTTC. Translated, it gives CASSLRWELPEQFF.

J is TRBJ2-1 and V is TRBV15, with D maybe TRBD1 (7 bases). The CDR3 has 14 residues. The V end was cut by 3 bases, the J end by 5 bases, with 11 bases between. Per the germline V gene, CDR1 is LNHNV and CDR2 is YYDKDF (reference sequence). The CDR3 DNA reads TGTGCCACCAGCAGGCGGGACAGCGACAATGAGCAGTTCTTC. Its translation: CATSRRDSDNEQFF. Full variable domain (missing parts from reference TRBV15 and TRBJ2-1): DAMVIQNPRYQVTQFGKPVTLSCSQTLNHNVMYWYQQKSSQAPKLLFHYYDKDFNNEADTPDNFQSRRPNTSFCFLDIRSPGLGDTAMYLCATSRRDSDNEQFFGPGTRLTVL.

V and J are TRBV5-4 and TRBJ2-1; 8 positions match TRBD2. The germline V gene has CDR1 SGHNT and CDR2 YYREEE (reference sequence). The CDR3 sequence is 15 residues long. V lost 1 base, J lost 7 bases, and 7 bases stayed unmatched. CDR3 loop: CASSLPPAGVNEQFF. For the CDR3, the DNA is TGTGCCAGCAGCTTGCCTCCAGCGGGAGTAAATGAGCAGTTCTTC.

The sample holds one count of this clone. This sequence joins TRBV11-2 and TRBJ2-1, with TRBD2 matching 12 bases. The length of the CDR3 is 17 residues. CDR1 is SGHAT, CDR2 FQNNGV, per germline. The V and J ends lost 0 bases and 8 bases, in that order; junction bases with no gene match: 8. This CDR3 is CASSLDYASGRVHEQFF. CDR3 in DNA: TGTGCCAGCAGCTTAGATTATGCTAGCGGGAGGGTACATGAGCAGTTCTTC.

The chain recombines TRBV19 with TRBJ1-1; possible D gene TRBD1, 6 bases. The CDR3 contains 13 residues. CDR1 LNHDA and CDR2 SQIVND come from the germline V gene (reference sequence). Trimming took 5 bases from V and 1 from J, leaving 8 bases between them. The CDR3 protein is CASSVRGNTEAFF. DNA of the CDR3: TGTGCCAGTAGTGTCAGGGGGAACACTGAAGCTTTCTTT. The full variable domain, its missing parts supplied by reference TRBV19 and TRBJ1-1, is DGGITQSPKYLFRKEGQNVTLSCEQNLNHDAMYWYRQDPGQGLRLIYYSQIVNDFQKGDIAEGYSVSREKKESFPLTVTSAQKNPTAFYLCASSVRGNTEAFFGQGTRLTVV.

V and J are TRBV20-1 and TRBJ2-1; the D gene is possibly TRBD2 (5 bases). V was pared by 3 bases and J by 6 bases, with 15 bases between. This CDR3 spans 14 amino acids. CDR1 and CDR2 (germline): DFQATT, SNEGSKA (reference sequence). The CDR3 region is CSASIRDPINEQFF. The CDR3 region has the DNA TGCAGTGCTAGTATTCGGGATCCCATCAATGAGCAGTTCTTC.